The subject of this entry is one T cell receptor (beta chain). The antigen is not known. This record belongs to a study of PD-L1 blockade in urothelial cancer. For the study at large: Patients with male sex and bladder-origin urothelial cancer accounted for about 85% of the roughly 29 enrolled. Each blood sample yielded a median of 141,255 T cells. Study findings and constraints: Improved survival was predicted by pretreatment blood TCR clonality below the median.

This CDR3 has 14 amino acids. Trimming removed 5 bases at V and 5 bases at J, with 15 bases between. Per germline, CDR1 SGHAT and CDR2 FQNNGV. TCRdb's table, derived via immunoSEQ multiplex PCR, lists solely in-frame clones and lacks some. The sample contains roughly 100,000 clones, less than 90% of which appear only once. Time point noted: peripheral blood 6 weeks after treatment start. The specimen comprised PBMCs, sampled around atezolizumab (anti-PD-L1) treatment. The chain uses TRBV11-2 and TRBJ1-1; D may be TRBD1 (6 bases). The TCR originated in a man aged 65-85 years with urothelial cancer. CDR3: CASSPYRVGTEAFF. The CDR3 DNA is TGTGCCAGCAGCCCATACAGGGTAGGAACTGAAGCTTTCTTT.